These T cell receptor beta chains were read from a single sample in a study of a mutant IDH1 vaccine in newly diagnosed glioma. For these TCRs, the target antigens are not known. Sequencing used immunoSEQ multiplex PCR; TCRdb keeps in-frame clones, though not all of them. The sample contains about 85,000 clones, about nine tenths of which appear only once. Here the sequenced sample was PBMCs, taken from a glioma patient whose treatment included an IDH1 peptide vaccine. These TCRs come from a woman aged 45-65 years with glioma. CDR3s include the opening cysteine and the closing phenylalanine or tryptophan. Each record gives: V gene, D gene, clone size, J gene, CDR3 protein, CDR3 DNA. The D gene is left open where the match is weak. Size is omitted from some rows. Given values are once, few, many or a class for expanded clones.

V gene: TRBV7-9; D gene: -; clone size: few; J gene: TRBJ1-2; CDR3 protein: CASSLETGANYGYTF; CDR3 DNA: TGTGCCAGCAGCTTAGAGACAGGAGCTAACTATGGCTACACCTTC
V gene: TRBV27; D gene: -; clone size: once; J gene: TRBJ1-2; CDR3 protein: CASSLSWGAGYTF; CDR3 DNA: TGTGCCAGCAGTTTATCGTGGGGGGCTGGCTACACCTTC
V gene: TRBV10-3; D gene: -; clone size: -; J gene: TRBJ1-1; CDR3 protein: CAIRGQGNTEAFF; CDR3 DNA: TGTGCCATCAGGGGGCAGGGGAACACTGAAGCTTTCTTT
V gene: TRBV9; D gene: -; clone size: -; J gene: TRBJ1-6; CDR3 protein: CASSVTSSYNSPLHF; CDR3 DNA: TGTGCCAGCAGCGTAACCTCGTCCTATAATTCACCCCTCCACTTT
V gene: TRBV19; D gene: TRBD1; clone size: few; J gene: TRBJ1-5; CDR3 protein: CASSDRVRPQHF; CDR3 DNA: TGTGCCAGTAGTGACAGGGTTCGGCCCCAGCATTTT
V gene: TRBV5-4; D gene: -; clone size: few; J gene: TRBJ2-3; CDR3 protein: CASGRYGQVADTQYF; CDR3 DNA: TGTGCCAGCGGGAGATATGGCCAAGTGGCAGATACGCAGTATTTT
V gene: TRBV10-3; D gene: TRBD2; clone size: -; J gene: TRBJ2-7; CDR3 protein: CAISATPSGRGEQYF; CDR3 DNA: TGTGCCATCAGCGCGACCCCTAGCGGGAGGGGCGAGCAGTACTTC
V gene: TRBV10-3; D gene: -; clone size: -; J gene: TRBJ2-1; CDR3 protein: CAITGGGIYNEQFF; CDR3 DNA: TGTGCCATCACGGGCGGCGGGATCTACAATGAGCAGTTCTTC
V gene: TRBV5-1; D gene: -; clone size: -; J gene: TRBJ2-7; CDR3 protein: CASSRTGKDEQYF; CDR3 DNA: TGCGCCAGCAGCCGGACGGGAAAGGACGAGCAGTACTTC
V gene: TRBV18; D gene: -; clone size: -; J gene: TRBJ1-4; CDR3 protein: CASSRERTDEKLFF; CDR3 DNA: TGTGCCAGCTCACGAGAAAGGACAGATGAAAAACTGTTTTTT
V gene: TRBV5-5; D gene: -; clone size: -; J gene: TRBJ1-2; CDR3 protein: CASNEHRNSGGYTF; CDR3 DNA: TGTGCCAGCAACGAACACAGGAATTCGGGTGGCTACACCTTC
V gene: TRBV11-2; D gene: -; clone size: -; J gene: TRBJ2-3; CDR3 protein: CASSLRLVPDTQYF; CDR3 DNA: TGTGCCAGCAGCCTAAGACTAGTACCAGATACGCAGTATTTT
V gene: TRBV5-6; D gene: -; clone size: -; J gene: TRBJ2-2; CDR3 protein: CASSFFTGELFF; CDR3 DNA: TGTGCCAGCAGCTTTTTCACCGGGGAGCTGTTTTTT
V gene: TRBV4-2; D gene: TRBD2; clone size: -; J gene: TRBJ2-2; CDR3 protein: CASSQGGTSGRAGELFF; CDR3 DNA: TGTGCCAGCAGCCAAGGGGGGACTAGCGGTCGGGCCGGGGAGCTGTTTTTT
V gene: TRBV5-6; D gene: -; clone size: -; J gene: TRBJ1-1; CDR3 protein: CASSLNPVMNTEAFF; CDR3 DNA: TGTGCCAGCAGCTTGAATCCAGTTATGAACACTGAAGCTTTCTTT
V gene: TRBV5-1; D gene: -; clone size: -; J gene: TRBJ2-7; CDR3 protein: CASSSAGQPAYEQYF; CDR3 DNA: TGCGCCAGCAGCTCGGCCGGGCAGCCCGCCTACGAGCAGTACTTC
V gene: TRBV5-1; D gene: -; clone size: -; J gene: TRBJ2-4; CDR3 protein: CASSPTVLAKNIQYF; CDR3 DNA: TGCGCCAGCAGCCCGACCGTCCTAGCCAAAAACATTCAGTACTTC
V gene: TRBV7-9; D gene: TRBD1; clone size: few; J gene: TRBJ1-1; CDR3 protein: CASSLENTGGGREAFF; CDR3 DNA: TGTGCCAGCAGCTTAGAAAATACAGGGGGAGGCAGAGAAGCTTTCTTT
V gene: TRBV5-1; D gene: -; clone size: -; J gene: TRBJ2-3; CDR3 protein: CASSLEASAGADTQYF; CDR3 DNA: TGCGCCAGCAGCTTGGAAGCTAGCGCTGGGGCAGATACGCAGTATTTT
V gene: TRBV10-3; D gene: TRBD1; clone size: -; J gene: TRBJ1-2; CDR3 protein: CAIDRGGSYGYTF; CDR3 DNA: TGTGCCATCGACAGGGGGGGAAGTTATGGCTACACCTTC
V gene: TRBV11-2; D gene: -; clone size: -; J gene: TRBJ1-4; CDR3 protein: CASRGISAAGEKLFF; CDR3 DNA: TGTGCCAGCAGGGGGATCAGCGCAGCAGGTGAAAAACTGTTTTTT
V gene: TRBV18; D gene: -; clone size: -; J gene: TRBJ1-4; CDR3 protein: CASSPRVLFF; CDR3 DNA: TGTGCCAGCTCACCCCGGGTGCTGTTTTTT